These 29 T cell receptor beta chains came from one sample sequenced in a study of blood T cell repertoires in COVID-19. Profiled with immunoSEQ multiplex PCR; TCRdb holds only in-frame clones, not every one. The table lists 180,000 or so clones, more than 75% of them singletons. Sequencing was carried out using PBMCs or T cells enriched from blood (not recorded which). Receptors were obtained from a human donor with acute COVID-19. The donor label of this sample is uncertain.

This clone is a singleton in its sample. The rearrangement uses TRBV6-5 and TRBJ1-1, with 8 bases matching TRBD1. The CDR3 sequence is 15 residues long. Germline values: CDR1 MNHEY, CDR2 SVGAGI. Trimming removed 2 bases from V and 3 bases from J; junction bases left unmatched: 5. As DNA, the CDR3 is TGTGCCAGCAGTTACCAAACAGGGGGAGACACTGAAGCTTTCTTT. Translated: CASSYQTGGDTEAFF.

This chain joins TRBV5-4 and TRBJ1-1; 8 bases match TRBD1. The CDR3 extends over 12 amino acids. Germline CDR1 reads SGHNT; CDR2 reads YYREEE (reference sequence). Trimming removed 7 bases from V and 8 bases from J; junction bases left unmatched: 7. The CDR3 DNA is TGTGCCAGCTCCGGAGGGACAGGAGAAGCTTTCTTT. As protein: CASSGGTGEAFF.

This chain uses TRBV5-1 with TRBJ2-5, with a weak D call TRBD2 (6 bases). The V gene's germline CDR1 is SGHRS and CDR2 YFSETQ. V was pared by 6 bases and J by 2 bases, with 14 bases between. This CDR3 is built from 14 residues. This CDR3 reads CASTSGQAQETQYF. The DNA for the CDR3 is TGCGCCAGCACCAGCGGGCAGGCTCAAGAGACCCAGTACTTC.

The chain links TRBV6-1 to TRBJ2-2, with D maybe TRBD1 (5 bases). Trimming pared 2 bases from V and 4 bases from J, leaving 11 bases between. Germline V lookup: CDR1 MNHNS, CDR2 SASEGT. This CDR3 region has 15 residues. The CDR3 bases are TGTGCCAGCAGTGAACAGGGTTGGGGCACCGGGGAGCTGTTTTTT. This encodes CASSEQGWGTGELFF.

This chain joins TRBV2 and TRBJ2-7; no clear D gene. Germline values: CDR1 SNHLY, CDR2 FYNNEI. The length of the CDR3 is 12 residues. Trimming took off 6 bases at V and 3 bases at J, with 9 bases between the two ends. Here the CDR3 reads CASRADYYEQYF. CDR3 coding DNA: TGTGCCAGCAGGGCGGATTACTACGAGCAGTACTTC.

The chain combines TRBV19 with TRBJ1-1, with TRBD1 identical over 8 bases. CDR1 is LNHDA, CDR2 SQIVND, per germline (reference sequence). The CDR3 is 13 residues long. V shed 10 bases, J shed 5 bases, and the junction held 9 bases outside the gene matches. This chain's CDR3 is CATRTGSGTEAFF. The CDR3 DNA reads TGTGCCACCAGGACAGGGAGTGGAACTGAAGCTTTCTTT. Supplemented by reference TRBV19 and TRBJ1-1, the full variable domain reads DGGITQSPKYLFRKEGQNVTLSCEQNLNHDAMYWYRQDPGQGLRLIYYSQIVNDFQKGDIAEGYSVSREKKESFPLTVTSAQKNPTAFYLCATRTGSGTEAFFGQGTRLTVV.

V and J are TRBV7-9 and TRBJ1-4; D possibly corresponds to TRBD1 (5 bases). V lost 5 bases, J lost 7 bases, and 17 bases lay in between. The length of the CDR3 is 15 residues. Looked up from germline, CDR1 is SEHNR and CDR2 is FQNEAQ (reference sequence). The CDR3 sequence is CASSPSYGGSEKLFF. CDR3 nucleotide sequence: TGTGCCAGCAGCCCAAGTTATGGGGGGAGTGAAAAACTGTTTTTT.

This clone was seen only a few times. The V and J genes are TRBV19 and TRBJ1-5, with D hard to call. Trimming cost V 2 bases and J 6 bases, with 11 bases left between them. The CDR3 consists of 14 residues. The germline gives CDR1 LNHDA, CDR2 SQIVND (reference sequence). The CDR3 DNA sequence: TGTGCCAGTAGTATATGGTCATTTAGTCAGCCCCAGCATTTT. This gives the protein CASSIWSFSQPQHF.

This clone was found once. The chain uses TRBV7-3 and TRBJ2-3; D remains unclear. With 4 bases removed from V and 6 bases from J, the gap between germline ends came to 8 bases. The CDR3 length is 12 residues. CDR1 and CDR2 from the germline V gene are SGHTA and FQGTGA. CDR3 in amino acids: CASSSPGDTQYF. For the CDR3, the DNA is TGTGCCAGCAGCTCCCCCGGGGATACGCAGTATTTT.

The rearrangement uses TRBV6-5 and TRBJ1-3; D unclear. The V gene lost 0 bases and the J gene lost 2 bases, with 8 bases spanning the gap. Per the germline V gene, CDR1 is MNHEY and CDR2 is SVGAGI. The CDR3 has 15 amino acids. The CDR3 DNA sequence: TGTGCCAGCAGTTACTCGAAAGACACTGGAAACACCATATATTTT. This encodes CASSYSKDTGNTIYF.

The chain links TRBV5-1 to TRBJ2-3, with D perhaps TRBD1 (5 bases). V lost 0 bases and J lost 5, with 10 bases in between. The CDR3 is made up of 14 amino acids. CDR1 is SGHRS, CDR2 YFSETQ, per germline. In DNA form, the CDR3 reads TGCGCCAGCAGCTTGGGGGAAGGGGAAGATACGCAGTATTTT. Residues: CASSLGEGEDTQYF. Drawing the rest from reference TRBV5-1 and TRBJ2-3, the complete variable domain is KAGVTQTPRYLIKTRGQQVTLSCSPISGHRSVSWYQQTPGQGLQFLFEYFSETQRNKGNFPGRFSGRQFSNSRSEMNVSTLELGDSALYLCASSLGEGEDTQYFGPGTRLTVL.

For the CDR3, the DNA is TGCGCCAGCAGCCCTGGCGGGGTGAGAAACACCATATATTTT. This encodes CASSPGGVRNTIYF. The gene calls are TRBV5-1 and TRBJ1-3, with D hard to call. V lost 4 bases, J lost 5 bases, and 13 bases lay in between. The CDR3 is made up of 14 amino acids. The germline V gene encodes CDR1 SGHRS and CDR2 YFSETQ.

The table lists this clone with a count of one. The rearrangement uses TRBV6-1 and TRBJ1-1; no firm D call. Germline CDR1 reads MNHNS; CDR2 reads SASEGT. The CDR3 totals 14 residues. The V and J ends lost 2 bases and 7 bases respectively, with 14 bases between them. The DNA of the CDR3 is TGTGCCAGCAGTGAACTCTTGGTAGGAGGTGAAGCTTTCTTT. It encodes CASSELLVGGEAFF.

The gene calls are TRBV13 and TRBJ1-2, with a tentative D call TRBD1 (6 bases). V was pared by 0 bases and J by 7 bases, with 12 bases between. The CDR3 has 14 residues. The germline V gene encodes CDR1 PRHDT and CDR2 FYEKMQ (reference sequence). CDR3 bases: TGTGCCAGCAGCTTAGGCAGGGGAAAAGGTGGCTACACCTTC. Its protein product is CASSLGRGKGGYTF.

This chain uses TRBV7-9 with TRBJ2-2; 14 bases agree with TRBD2. The CDR3 length is 16 residues. The V segment lost 4 bases and the J segment 6 bases; nucleotides outside the gene matches: 4. The germline V gene encodes CDR1 SEHNR and CDR2 FQNEAQ (reference sequence). CDR3 region: CASSSGLAGGPGELFF. The CDR3 DNA is TGTGCCAGCAGCTCTGGACTAGCGGGGGGCCCCGGGGAGCTGTTTTTT.

The chain carries TRBV7-9 and TRBJ1-2, with D tentatively TRBD1 (5 bases). The V and J ends lost 3 bases and 7 bases respectively, with 21 bases between them. CDR1 is SEHNR and CDR2 is FQNEAQ in the germline V gene (reference sequence). This CDR3 has 16 residues. This CDR3 reads CASSFLRQLYYFGYTF. The CDR3 bases are TGTGCCAGCAGCTTCTTGCGACAGCTCTACTATTTTGGCTACACCTTC.

DNA of the CDR3: TGTGCCAGTAGTCGCGGGACAGATAATCGGCTTCCACCTGAAGCTTTCTTT. It codes for CASSRGTDNRLPPEAFF. This sequence joins TRBV19 and TRBJ1-1; 7 positions match TRBD1. Germline lookup yields CDR1 LNHDA and CDR2 SQIVND (reference sequence). This CDR3 region has 17 residues. The ends lost 5 bases at V and 6 bases at J; junction bases unmatched: 18.

Concerning this clone: The same CDR3 also results from other DNA sequences found in this sample. This sequence joins TRBV12-3 or TRBV12-4 and TRBJ1-1; D remains unclear. The CDR3 totals 13 residues. Trimming removed 3 bases from V and 1 base from J, with 6 bases in between. Here the CDR3 reads CASSLGRNTEAFF. The DNA of the CDR3 is TGTGCCAGCAGTTTGGGCCGGAACACTGAAGCTTTCTTT.

The J gene is TRBJ2-7, the V gene TRBV10-3, with TRBD1 matching 7 bases. Germline-derived CDR1 and CDR2 are ENHRY and SYGVKD. This CDR3 region has 13 residues. J gave up 6 bases and V 8 bases, and 10 bases lay outside the gene matches. CDR3 residues: CAIGGQESPEQYF. CDR3 coding DNA: TGTGCCATCGGCGGACAGGAAAGCCCCGAGCAGTACTTC.

This chain connects TRBV2 to TRBJ2-5; D perhaps matches TRBD2 (7 bases). The length of the CDR3 is 14 residues. Germline V gene lookup returns CDR1 SNHLY and CDR2 FYNNEI. Trimming cost V 7 bases and J 5 bases, with 17 bases left between them. The DNA for the CDR3 is TGTGCCAGCAAGCGGGACATCTCTAGGGAGACCCAGTACTTC. Encoded protein: CASKRDISRETQYF.

The rearrangement joins TRBV3-1 (or the pseudogene TRBV3-2) to TRBJ1-2; D is ambiguous. The CDR3 runs 12 residues. V was pared by 1 base and J by 8 bases, with 8 bases between. Germline loops: CDR1 LGHDT, CDR2 YNNKEL (reference sequence). The CDR3 region is CASSQAGVGYTF. DNA of the CDR3: TGTGCCAGCAGCCAAGCCGGGGTCGGCTACACCTTC.

The rearrangement uses TRBV2 and TRBJ2-7; D perhaps matches TRBD1 (5 bases). The V end was cut by 6 bases, the J end by 3 bases, with 15 bases between. Germline V lookup: CDR1 SNHLY, CDR2 FYNNEI. The CDR3 covers 14 residues. This CDR3 is CASSPVGRSYEQYF. The CDR3 DNA reads TGTGCCAGCAGCCCCGTGGGGCGCAGCTACGAGCAGTACTTC.

This chain connects TRBV5-4 to TRBJ2-7; 10 nucleotides line up with TRBD1. The junction had 7 bases not matched to a gene; V was cut back by 4 bases and J by 3 bases. CDR1 is SGHNT and CDR2 is YYREEE in the germline V gene (reference sequence). CDR3 size: 15 residues. CDR3 loop: CASSLDRGRVYEQYF. CDR3 coding DNA: TGTGCCAGCAGCCTTGACAGGGGGCGAGTCTACGAGCAGTACTTC.

The chain couples TRBV5-1 to TRBJ1-1; D gene ambiguous. This CDR3 has 14 residues. The germline V gene has CDR1 SGHRS and CDR2 YFSETQ. Trimming took 6 bases from V and 1 from J, leaving 13 bases between them. CDR3: CASTPYSGNTEAFF. CDR3 in DNA: TGCGCCAGCACCCCTTACTCAGGGAACACTGAAGCTTTCTTT.

This clone was counted once. This chain links TRBV5-1 with TRBJ1-1; unclear D gene. V was clipped by 2 bases and J by 1 base, with 6 bases between them. CDR1 is SGHRS and CDR2 is YFSETQ in the germline V gene. There are 13 residues in the CDR3. The CDR3 region is CASSFVQNTEAFF. In DNA, the CDR3 is TGCGCCAGCAGCTTCGTACAGAACACTGAAGCTTTCTTT.

The J gene is TRBJ1-4, the V gene TRBV25-1, with 7 bases lining up with TRBD1. The CDR3 is 15 residues long. The germline V gene has CDR1 MGHDK and CDR2 SYGVNS. Unmatched junction bases numbered 7, after V lost 4 bases and J lost 5 bases. The CDR3 sequence: CASSGHRGTNEKLFF. Written as DNA, the CDR3 is TGTGCCAGCAGTGGACACAGGGGCACGAATGAAAAACTGTTTTTT.

This chain links TRBV29-1 with TRBJ1-5; D is possibly TRBD1 (6 bases). The CDR3 is 13 amino acids. Trimming removed 6 bases at V and 2 bases at J, with 11 bases between. From germline, CDR1 is SQVTM and CDR2 ANQGSEA. CDR3 DNA sequence: TGCAGCGTCGCCCCAGGGGGCAATCAGCCCCAGCATTTT. Translation: CSVAPGGNQPQHF.

V usage is TRBV7-8 and J usage is TRBJ2-1; 10 bases are a match to TRBD2. Germline loops: CDR1 SGHVS, CDR2 FQNEAQ. This CDR3 is 17 amino acids long. V lost 5 bases, J lost 8 bases, and 15 bases stayed unmatched. DNA for the CDR3: TGTGCCAGCAGCCCCAAGCGGGGGGGCTTCAGTAGCTATGAGCAGTTCTTC. Its protein product is CASSPKRGGFSSYEQFF.

The chain recombines TRBV11-2 with TRBJ2-7, with TRBD2 matching over 9 bases. V lost 0 bases to trimming and J lost 3 bases; unmatched junction nucleotides: 9. The germline V gene has CDR1 SGHAT and CDR2 FQNNGV. CDR3 size: 17 residues. The CDR3: CASSLDTLAGPFYEQYF. Written as DNA, the CDR3 is TGTGCCAGCAGCTTAGATACCCTAGCGGGGCCTTTCTACGAGCAGTACTTC.